The present TCR beta chain was sequenced within a study of beta chain features in type 1 diabetes. As regards this clone: Its antigen remains unknown.

Reverse transcription of all isolated RNA meant that expressed TCRB transcripts were sequenced. Generated by immunoSEQ multiplex PCR, the TCRdb table keeps only in-frame clones and is missing some. The table includes hundreds of thousands of clones, about 16% detected once. In total, each donor contributed a single heparinised blood draw that averaged about 100 mL. Staining for CD45RO/CCR7/CD25/CD127/CD95/CD27 allowed sorting of CD4+ naive, central memory, regulatory and stem cell-like memory cells. The study, taken as a whole, reports: Healthy donors had naive, central memory and Treg TCRB repertoires that appeared less similar than those seen among patients.

The V end was cut by 3 bases, the J end by 4 bases, with 12 bases between. The CDR3 extends over 15 amino acids. Germline V lookup: CDR1 MDHEN, CDR2 SYDVKM. Source material: naive CD4+ T cells from blood. The sequence came from a man between 18 and 29 years old in good health. V and J are TRBV28 and TRBJ1-4, with D perhaps matching TRBD1 (5 bases). The CDR3 protein is CASSLLTDSNEKLFF. DNA for the CDR3: TGTGCCAGCAGTTTGTTGACAGATAGTAATGAAAAACTGTTTTTT.